The 30 T cell receptor beta chains below all came from one sample that was sequenced in a study of memory CD4+ T cells and cytomegalovirus serostatus. The sort gate was single viable CD3+CD4+CD8-CD45RO+ cells for memory CD4+ T cells. Profiled with immunoSEQ multiplex PCR; TCRdb holds only in-frame clones, not every one. Of tens of thousands of clones listed, around 75% are singletons. Sequenced input: memory CD4+ T cells from blood. The source is an adult in good health and CMV-seronegative.

The rearrangement joins TRBV6-5 to TRBJ2-2; D gene unclear. CDR1 MNHEY and CDR2 SVGAGI come from the germline V gene. V was shortened by 0 bases and J by 7 bases, with 12 bases between the two germline ends. The CDR3 contains 15 residues. This chain's CDR3 is CASSYSWDSVGELFF. CDR3 in DNA: TGTGCCAGCAGTTACTCTTGGGATTCAGTCGGGGAGCTGTTTTTT.

The chain carries TRBV7-6 and TRBJ2-5; 11 bases fit TRBD2. The CDR3 has 15 residues. The germline V gene has CDR1 SGHVS and CDR2 FNYEAQ. After removal of 3 bases from V and 5 bases from J, the junction contained 5 bases not matched to a gene. The CDR3 DNA follows: TGTGCCAGCAGCTTGGGGGCTAGCGGGGGGGAGACCCAGTACTTC. Protein sequence: CASSLGASGGETQYF.

This clone was recorded once. The chain employs TRBV7-3 and TRBJ1-2, with 9 positions matching TRBD1. This CDR3 region has 15 residues. Trimming removed 2 bases from V and 2 bases from J; junction bases left unmatched: 3. Germline lookup yields CDR1 SGHTA and CDR2 FQGTGA. CDR3 nucleotide sequence: TGTGCCAGCAGCTTACAGGGACAGGGCAACTATGGCTACACCTTC. Translated, it gives CASSLQGQGNYGYTF. Variable domain in full (rest from reference TRBV7-3 and TRBJ1-2): GAGVSQTPSNKVTEKGKYVELRCDPISGHTALYWYRQSLGQGPEFLIYFQGTGAADDSGLPNDRFFAVRPEGSVSTLKIQRTERGDSAVYLCASSLQGQGNYGYTFGSGTRLTVV.

The J gene is TRBJ1-2, the V gene TRBV6-1; TRBD1 agrees at 9 bases. V gave up 1 base and J gave up 11 bases; unmatched junction bases: 5. Germline CDR1 MNHNS, CDR2 SASEGT. The CDR3 length is 13 residues. The CDR3 is CASSEGTGVRYTF. In DNA form, the CDR3 reads TGTGCCAGCAGTGAAGGGACAGGGGTACGGTACACCTTC.

The rearrangement uses TRBV19 and TRBJ2-3, with D maybe TRBD1 (5 bases). V was cut by 5 bases and J by 0 bases, with 9 bases left in between. CDR3 length: 14 amino acids. Germline CDR1 and CDR2: LNHDA and SQIVND (reference sequence). CDR3 in amino acids: CASSQTASTDTQYF. CDR3 sequence (DNA): TGTGCCAGTAGTCAGACAGCCAGCACAGATACGCAGTATTTT.

The V gene is TRBV2, the J gene TRBJ1-4, with 7 bases that match TRBD1. With 6 bases clipped from V and 4 bases from J, the junction kept 5 bases outside the gene matches. Germline lookup yields CDR1 SNHLY and CDR2 FYNNEI. The CDR3 totals 14 residues. The CDR3, as DNA: TGTGCCAGCAGATGGGGACAGCTTAATGAAAAACTGTTTTTT. The encoded protein is CASRWGQLNEKLFF.

The V gene is TRBV28, the J gene TRBJ1-5, with TRBD1 matching over 8 bases. With V trimmed by 1 base and J by 6 bases, 8 bases remained unmatched. Per the germline V gene, CDR1 is MDHEN and CDR2 is SYDVKM. This CDR3 comprises 16 residues. The CDR3 loop reads CASSLFGQGKVQPQHF. In nucleotides, the CDR3 is TGTGCCAGCAGTTTATTTGGACAGGGAAAGGTTCAGCCCCAGCATTTT.

The chain combines TRBV5-1 with TRBJ2-5; the match to TRBD2 covers 10 bases. The trim removed 4 bases at V and 4 bases at J, leaving 7 bases unmatched. CDR1 and CDR2 (germline): SGHRS, YFSETQ. There are 15 residues in the CDR3. The CDR3 loop is CASSQGAGGAETQYF. For the CDR3, the DNA is TGCGCCAGCAGCCAGGGAGCGGGGGGGGCAGAGACCCAGTACTTC. Full variable domain (outside the CDR3, taken from reference TRBV5-1 and TRBJ2-5): KAGVTQTPRYLIKTRGQQVTLSCSPISGHRSVSWYQQTPGQGLQFLFEYFSETQRNKGNFPGRFSGRQFSNSRSEMNVSTLELGDSALYLCASSQGAGGAETQYFGPGTRLLVL.

V usage is TRBV10-3 and J usage is TRBJ1-5; a possible D gene is TRBD1 (5 bases). The CDR3 contains 15 residues. The V end was cut by 2 bases, the J end by 7 bases, with 15 bases between. The V gene's germline CDR1 is ENHRY and CDR2 SYGVKD. The CDR3 region is CAISEGGLPNQPQHF. CDR3 coding DNA: TGTGCCATCAGTGAGGGGGGGTTACCCAACCAGCCCCAGCATTTT.

The chain carries TRBV7-8 and TRBJ1-2; TRBD1 is a possible D gene (5 bases). The CDR3 extends over 13 amino acids. The ends were cut back, 1 base at V and 8 bases at J, with 11 bases in the middle. CDR1 SGHVS and CDR2 FQNEAQ come from the germline V gene. The CDR3, as DNA: TGTGCCAGCAGCTTAGAGGGATGGGGGGGCTACACCTTC. It is translated as CASSLEGWGGYTF.

The chain joins TRBV6-1 to TRBJ1-1, with TRBD1 matching 7 bases. This CDR3 is 14 amino acids long. Germline V gene data show CDR1 as MNHNS and CDR2 as SASEGT. V lost 4 bases, J lost 5 bases, and 7 bases stayed unmatched. For the CDR3, the DNA is TGTGCCAGCAGTGGATACAGGGGAGGAACTGAAGCTTTCTTT. This gives the protein CASSGYRGGTEAFF.

This rearrangement joins TRBV6-5 to TRBJ1-2; 8 bases map to TRBD1. CDR1 MNHEY and CDR2 SVGAGI come from the germline V gene. The length of the CDR3 is 13 residues. Germline trimming cut 5 bases from V and 4 bases from J; bases unmatched to any gene: 3. CDR3: CASSEDRAYGYTF. CDR3 coding DNA: TGTGCCAGCAGTGAGGACAGGGCCTATGGCTACACCTTC.

The chain joins TRBV6-5 to TRBJ1-2, with D unclear. V gave up 0 bases and J gave up 0 bases, with 5 bases separating them. CDR1 is MNHEY and CDR2 is SVGAGI in the germline V gene. This CDR3 region has 14 residues. In DNA, the CDR3 is TGTGCCAGCAGTTACTCTTCAGCTAACTATGGCTACACCTTC. Its translation: CASSYSSANYGYTF.

The chain uses TRBV5-1 and TRBJ2-4; the match to TRBD1 covers 7 bases. This CDR3 contains 16 residues. V shed 4 bases, J shed 4 bases, and the junction held 11 bases outside the gene matches. Looked up from germline, CDR1 is SGHRS and CDR2 is YFSETQ. This CDR3 reads CASSPSTGTVKNIQYF. In nucleotides, the CDR3 is TGCGCCAGCAGCCCTTCGACCGGGACAGTGAAAAACATTCAGTACTTC.

The chain links TRBV6-5 to TRBJ2-7, with unresolved D. There are 15 residues in the CDR3. V was trimmed by 0 bases and J by 1 base, leaving 10 bases between them. Germline values: CDR1 MNHEY, CDR2 SVGAGI. The CDR3 nucleotides are TGTGCCAGCAGTTACTCGATTGCTGTTTCCTACGAGCAGTACTTC. Translation: CASSYSIAVSYEQYF.

The chain combines TRBV30 with TRBJ1-4; 8 bases are shared with TRBD1. CDR1 and CDR2 from the germline V gene are GTSNPN and SVGIG (reference sequence). V trimming: 3 bases; J trimming: 5 bases; junction bases outside the gene matches: 5. The CDR3 loop spans 14 amino acids. The CDR3 DNA is TGTGCCTGGAGGAAGGGACAGGAAAATGAAAAACTGTTTTTT. This encodes CAWRKGQENEKLFF.

V usage is TRBV6-1 and J usage is TRBJ1-2, with 7 bases fitting TRBD1. With 4 bases clipped from V and 2 bases from J, the junction kept 7 bases outside the gene matches. The CDR3 sequence is 15 residues long. Germline CDR1 MNHNS, CDR2 SASEGT. For the CDR3, the DNA is TGTGCCAGCAGTGGGACCGGGACAGCAAACTATGGCTACACCTTC. This translates into CASSGTGTANYGYTF.

The chain joins TRBV21-1 to TRBJ2-7; the table's TRBD1 call for D was not verified on the DNA. TRBV21-1 is given as a pseudogene. CDR3 size: 12 residues. DNA for the CDR3: TGTGCCAGCTTGACGACAGTGCGGGAGCAGTACTTC. Encoded protein: CASLTTVREQYF.

The chain links TRBV9 to TRBJ2-5; TRBD2 matches at 7 bases. Germline CDR1 and CDR2: SGDLS and YYNGEE. The V and J ends lost 0 bases and 4 bases, in that order; junction bases with no gene match: 6. This CDR3 is 15 amino acids long. The CDR3 nucleotides are TGTGCCAGCAGCGTAGGGGCAAGGGAGGGAGAGACCCAGTACTTC. This codes for CASSVGAREGETQYF.

This chain links TRBV4-3 with TRBJ2-2; possibly TRBD2 for D (6 bases). V lost 0 bases, J lost 4 bases, and 12 bases lay in between. The CDR3 consists of 16 residues. Germline-derived CDR1 and CDR2 are LGHNA and YSLEER. Here the CDR3 reads CASSQDGGQSTGELFF. In DNA form, the CDR3 reads TGCGCCAGCAGCCAAGACGGGGGTCAGTCCACCGGGGAGCTGTTTTTT.

This chain connects TRBV18 to TRBJ1-4; D perhaps matches TRBD1 (5 bases). Germline lookup yields CDR1 KGHSH and CDR2 LQKENI. The CDR3 contains 14 residues. The V and J ends lost 3 bases and 0 bases respectively, with 5 bases between them. This chain's CDR3 is CASSPDTTNEKLFF. The CDR3 nucleotides are TGTGCCAGCTCACCGGACACAACTAATGAAAAACTGTTTTTT.

In nucleotides, the CDR3 is TGTGCCAGCAGAGGACAGCCAGACACCGGGGAGCTGTTTTTT. Residues: CASRGQPDTGELFF. The J gene is TRBJ2-2, the V gene TRBV6-5, with D perhaps TRBD1 (6 bases). Trimming took 6 bases from V and 3 from J, leaving 11 bases between them. Germline loops: CDR1 MNHEY, CDR2 SVGAGI. This CDR3 has 14 residues.

The rearrangement uses TRBV7-3 and TRBJ2-3, with 12 bases aligning to TRBD2. V was pared by 8 bases and J by 8 bases, with 8 bases of the junction left unmatched. Looked up from germline, CDR1 is SGHTA and CDR2 is FQGTGA. This CDR3 is 14 amino acids long. The DNA for the CDR3 is TGTGCCAGCCAACCTAGCGGGGGGGCGAGTACGCAGTATTTT. It specifies CASQPSGGASTQYF.

The chain has TRBV6-1 and TRBJ1-5; D unresolved. V shed 11 bases and J shed 2 bases, with 13 bases lying between them. Germline CDR1 and CDR2: MNHNS and SASEGT. The CDR3 runs to 13 residues. CDR3 in amino acids: CACHSSRNQPQHF. The CDR3 DNA follows: TGTGCCTGTCACAGCTCTCGCAATCAGCCCCAGCATTTT.

The rearrangement links TRBV9 to TRBJ1-1; maybe TRBD1 (6 bases). Germline V CDR1 and CDR2: SGDLS, YYNGEE. Trimming took off 4 bases at V and 2 bases at J, with 12 bases between the two ends. This CDR3 comprises 14 residues. DNA for the CDR3: TGTGCCAGCAGCACGGGACACGCAAACACTGAAGCTTTCTTT. Protein: CASSTGHANTEAFF.

The gene calls are TRBV13 and TRBJ2-2; a possible D gene is TRBD2 (6 bases). This CDR3 has 15 residues. Trimming removed 6 bases from V and 6 bases from J, with 17 bases in between. CDR1 PRHDT and CDR2 FYEKMQ come from the germline V gene (reference sequence). The CDR3 coding sequence is TGTGCCAGCAGAATTTCCCACGGGGGAGCCGGGGAGCTGTTTTTT. Its translation: CASRISHGGAGELFF.

The chain uses TRBV18 and TRBJ2-2; D might be TRBD2 (6 bases). Trimming took off 1 base at V and 1 base at J, with 10 bases between the two ends. The germline CDR1 and CDR2 sequences are KGHSH and LQKENI. The CDR3 has 16 amino acids. The CDR3 nucleotides are TGTGCCAGCTCACCACAGGAGGGAGTGAACACCGGGGAGCTGTTTTTT. Translated, it gives CASSPQEGVNTGELFF.

The chain recombines TRBV14 with TRBJ1-2; 7 bases are shared with TRBD1. Germline V gene lookup returns CDR1 SGHDN and CDR2 FVKESK. This CDR3 has 12 amino acids. J lost 7 bases, V lost 5 bases, and 4 bases had no gene match. The CDR3 DNA sequence: TGTGCCAGCAGCACCCAGGGGGGTGGCTACACCTTC. Translation: CASSTQGGGYTF.

This CDR3 reads CASSLGTGAYEQYF. DNA of the CDR3: TGTGCCAGCAGCTTAGGGACAGGCGCCTACGAGCAGTACTTC. The chain uses TRBV7-8 and TRBJ2-7, with 7 bases fitting TRBD1. V lost 1 base and J lost 2; bases outside the gene matches: 2. The CDR3 is made up of 14 amino acids. The germline CDR1 and CDR2 sequences are SGHVS and FQNEAQ.

The V and J genes are TRBV5-1 and TRBJ2-3, with D perhaps TRBD1 (6 bases). Germline V gene sequence: CDR1 SGHRS, CDR2 YFSETQ. V lost 4 bases, J lost 0 bases, and 15 bases lay in between. The CDR3 extends over 16 amino acids. CDR3 region: CASSLRGGTSTDTQYF. DNA for the CDR3: TGCGCCAGCAGCCTCAGGGGCGGTACTAGCACAGATACGCAGTATTTT.